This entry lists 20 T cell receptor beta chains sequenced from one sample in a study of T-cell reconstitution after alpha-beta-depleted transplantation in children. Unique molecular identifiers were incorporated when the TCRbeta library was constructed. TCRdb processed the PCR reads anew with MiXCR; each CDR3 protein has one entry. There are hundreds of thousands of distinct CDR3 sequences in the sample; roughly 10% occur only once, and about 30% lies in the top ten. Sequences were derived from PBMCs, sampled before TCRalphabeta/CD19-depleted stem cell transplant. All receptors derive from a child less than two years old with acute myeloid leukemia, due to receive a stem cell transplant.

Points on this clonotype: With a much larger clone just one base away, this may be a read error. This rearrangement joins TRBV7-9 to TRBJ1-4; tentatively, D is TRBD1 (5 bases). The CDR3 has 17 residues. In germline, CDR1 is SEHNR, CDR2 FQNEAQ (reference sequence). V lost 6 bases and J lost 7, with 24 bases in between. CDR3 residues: CASRPTSFGGRGEKLFF. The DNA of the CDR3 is TGTGCCAGCAGACCAACCAGTTTCGGGGGGAGAGGTGAAAAACTGTTTTTT.

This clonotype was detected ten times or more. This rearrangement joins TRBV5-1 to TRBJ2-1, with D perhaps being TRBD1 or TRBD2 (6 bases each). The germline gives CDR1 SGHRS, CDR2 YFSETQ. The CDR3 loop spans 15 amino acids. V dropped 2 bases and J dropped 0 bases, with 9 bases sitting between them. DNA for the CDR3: TGCGCCAGCAGCTTAGGGGGGTTCTCCTACAATGAGCAGTTCTTC. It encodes CASSLGGFSYNEQFF.

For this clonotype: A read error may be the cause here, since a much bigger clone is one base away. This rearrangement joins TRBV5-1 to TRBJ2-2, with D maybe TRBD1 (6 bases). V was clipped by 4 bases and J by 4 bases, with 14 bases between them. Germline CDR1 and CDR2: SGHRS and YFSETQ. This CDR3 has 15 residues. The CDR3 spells CASSRARGGTGELFF. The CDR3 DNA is TGCGCCAGCAGCCGCGCGCGAGGGGGCACCGGGGAGCTGTTTTTT.

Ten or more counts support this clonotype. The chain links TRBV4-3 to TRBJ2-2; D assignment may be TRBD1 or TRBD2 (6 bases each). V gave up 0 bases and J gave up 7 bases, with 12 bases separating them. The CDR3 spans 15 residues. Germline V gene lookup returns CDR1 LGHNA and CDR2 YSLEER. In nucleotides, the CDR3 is TGCGCCAGCAGCCAAGATCACGGAGGGGGCGGGGAGCTGTTTTTT. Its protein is CASSQDHGGGGELFF.

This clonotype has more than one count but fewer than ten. The CDR3: CSASTGTGFGYTF. The DNA for the CDR3 is TGCAGCGCCTCGACCGGGACAGGGTTTGGCTACACCTTC. The J gene is TRBJ1-2, the V gene TRBV29-1; 9 bases match TRBD1. CDR3 size: 13 residues. Trimming took 7 bases from V and 7 from J; bases not matched to a gene: 10. Germline CDR1 SQVTM, CDR2 ANQGSEA.

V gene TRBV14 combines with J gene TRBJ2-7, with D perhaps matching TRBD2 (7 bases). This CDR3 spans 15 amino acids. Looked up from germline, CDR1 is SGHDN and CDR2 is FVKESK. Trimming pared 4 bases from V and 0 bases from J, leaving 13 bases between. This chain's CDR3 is CASSPLGGPSYEQYF. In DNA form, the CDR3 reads TGTGCCAGCAGCCCTCTCGGGGGGCCCTCCTACGAGCAGTACTTC.

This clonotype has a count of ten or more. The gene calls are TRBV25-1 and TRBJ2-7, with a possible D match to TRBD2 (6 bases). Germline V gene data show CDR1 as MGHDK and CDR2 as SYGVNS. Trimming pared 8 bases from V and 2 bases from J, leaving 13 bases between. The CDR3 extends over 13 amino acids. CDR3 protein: CASGLGGAYEQYF. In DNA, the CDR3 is TGTGCCAGCGGGTTAGGCGGGGCCTACGAGCAGTACTTC.

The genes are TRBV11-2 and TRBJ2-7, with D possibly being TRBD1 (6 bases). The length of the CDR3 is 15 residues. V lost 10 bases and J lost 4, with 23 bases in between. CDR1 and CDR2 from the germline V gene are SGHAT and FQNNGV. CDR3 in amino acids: CAITLTPGAAYEQYF. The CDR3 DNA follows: TGTGCCATCACCCTTACCCCAGGGGCGGCATACGAGCAGTACTTC.

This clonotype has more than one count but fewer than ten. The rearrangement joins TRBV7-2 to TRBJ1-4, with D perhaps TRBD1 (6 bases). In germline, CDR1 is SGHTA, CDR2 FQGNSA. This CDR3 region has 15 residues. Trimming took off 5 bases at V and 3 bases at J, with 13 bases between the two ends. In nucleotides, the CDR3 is TGTGCCAGCAGCACCGGGACACGGGCTAATGAAAAACTGTTTTTT. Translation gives CASSTGTRANEKLFF.

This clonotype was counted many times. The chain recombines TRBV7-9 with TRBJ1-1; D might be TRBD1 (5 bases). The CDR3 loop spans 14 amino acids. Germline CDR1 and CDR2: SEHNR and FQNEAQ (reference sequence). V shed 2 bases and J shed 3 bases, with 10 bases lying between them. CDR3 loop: CASSLKGRDTEAFF. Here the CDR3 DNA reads TGTGCCAGCAGCTTAAAGGGGAGAGACACTGAAGCTTTCTTT.

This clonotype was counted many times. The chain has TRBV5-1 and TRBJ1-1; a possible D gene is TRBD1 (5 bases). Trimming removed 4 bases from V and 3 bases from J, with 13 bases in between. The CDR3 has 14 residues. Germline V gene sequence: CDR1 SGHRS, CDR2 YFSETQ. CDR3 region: CASSRRGWDTEAFF. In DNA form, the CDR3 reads TGCGCCAGCAGCCGTCGGGGGTGGGACACTGAAGCTTTCTTT.

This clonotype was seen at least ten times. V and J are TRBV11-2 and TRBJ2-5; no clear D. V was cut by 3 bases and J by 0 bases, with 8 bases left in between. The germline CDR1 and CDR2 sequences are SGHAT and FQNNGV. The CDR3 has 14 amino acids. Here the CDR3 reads CASSFGRNQETQYF. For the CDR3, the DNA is TGTGCCAGCAGCTTCGGCCGGAACCAAGAGACCCAGTACTTC.

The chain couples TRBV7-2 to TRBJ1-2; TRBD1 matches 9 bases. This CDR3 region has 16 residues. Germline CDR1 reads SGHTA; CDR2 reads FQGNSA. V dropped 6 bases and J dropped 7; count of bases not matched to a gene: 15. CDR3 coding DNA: TGTGCCAGCAGGTCCGGACCCGGAACAGGGGGCGGTGGCTACACCTTC. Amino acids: CASRSGPGTGGGGYTF.

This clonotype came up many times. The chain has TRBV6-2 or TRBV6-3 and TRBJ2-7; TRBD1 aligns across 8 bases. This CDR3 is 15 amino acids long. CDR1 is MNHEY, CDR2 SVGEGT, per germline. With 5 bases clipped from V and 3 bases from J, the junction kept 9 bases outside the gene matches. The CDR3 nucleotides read TGTGCCAGCAGTGACAGGGGTGCCCCCTTCTACGAGCAGTACTTC. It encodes CASSDRGAPFYEQYF.

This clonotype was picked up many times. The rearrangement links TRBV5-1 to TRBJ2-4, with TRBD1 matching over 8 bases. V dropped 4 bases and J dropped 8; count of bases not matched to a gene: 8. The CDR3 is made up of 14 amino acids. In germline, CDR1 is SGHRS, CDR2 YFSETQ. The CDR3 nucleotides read TGCGCCAGCAGCGACCAGGGGGCGAGGGACATTCAGTACTTC. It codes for CASSDQGARDIQYF.

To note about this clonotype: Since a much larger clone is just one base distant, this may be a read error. CDR3 nucleotide sequence: TGTGCCAGCAGCCAAGATGGGACAGGGGGCTATGGCTACGCCTTC. Its protein product is CASSQDGTGGYGYAF. V gene TRBV4-2 combines with J gene TRBJ1-2; TRBD1 matches 12 bases. Germline assignment: CDR1 LGHNA and CDR2 YNFKEQ. CDR3 length: 15 amino acids.

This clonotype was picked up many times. The CDR3 protein is CASSPSREQYF. The DNA of the CDR3 is TGTGCCAGCAGCCCCTCGAGGGAGCAGTACTTC. The rearrangement links TRBV12-3 or TRBV12-4 to TRBJ2-7; D is uncertain. Trimming removed 6 bases from V and 7 bases from J, with 10 bases in between. CDR3 length: 11 residues.

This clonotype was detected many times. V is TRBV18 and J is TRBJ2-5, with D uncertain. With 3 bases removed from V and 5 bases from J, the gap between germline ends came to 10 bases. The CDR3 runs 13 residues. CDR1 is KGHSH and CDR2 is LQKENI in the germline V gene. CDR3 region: CASSPGPSETQYF. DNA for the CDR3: TGTGCCAGCTCACCGGGCCCTTCCGAGACCCAGTACTTC.

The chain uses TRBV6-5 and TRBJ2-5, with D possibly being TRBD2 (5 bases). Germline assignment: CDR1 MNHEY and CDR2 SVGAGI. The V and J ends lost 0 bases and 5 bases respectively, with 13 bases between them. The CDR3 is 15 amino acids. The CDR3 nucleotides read TGTGCCAGCAGTTACTCGATCTGGGGAGAGGAGACCCAGTACTTC. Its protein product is CASSYSIWGEETQYF.

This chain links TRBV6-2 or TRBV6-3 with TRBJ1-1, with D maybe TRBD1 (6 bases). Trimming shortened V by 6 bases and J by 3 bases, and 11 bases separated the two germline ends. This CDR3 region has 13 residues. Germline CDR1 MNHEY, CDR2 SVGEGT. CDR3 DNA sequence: TGTGCCAGCAGCCAACAGGGAGACACTGAAGCTTTCTTT. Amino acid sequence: CASSQQGDTEAFF.